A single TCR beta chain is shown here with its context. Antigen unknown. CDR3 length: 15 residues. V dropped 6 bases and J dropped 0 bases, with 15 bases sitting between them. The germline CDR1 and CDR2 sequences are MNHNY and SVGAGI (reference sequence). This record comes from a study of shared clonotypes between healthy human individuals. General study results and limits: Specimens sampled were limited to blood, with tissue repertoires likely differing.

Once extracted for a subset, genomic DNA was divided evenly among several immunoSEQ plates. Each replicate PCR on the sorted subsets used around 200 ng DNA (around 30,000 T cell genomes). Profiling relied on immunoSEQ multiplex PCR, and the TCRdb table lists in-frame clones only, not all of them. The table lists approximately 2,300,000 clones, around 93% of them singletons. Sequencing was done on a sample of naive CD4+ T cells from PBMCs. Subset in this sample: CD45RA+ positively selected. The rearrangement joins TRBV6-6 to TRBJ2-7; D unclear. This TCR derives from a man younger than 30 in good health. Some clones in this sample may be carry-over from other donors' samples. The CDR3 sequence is CASRAVGGSSYEQYF. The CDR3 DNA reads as TGTGCCAGCAGGGCAGTAGGTGGCAGCTCCTACGAGCAGTACTTC.